This TCR beta chain came from a study of cytomegalovirus exposure and HLA in healthy donors. Assay: immunoSEQ multiplex PCR; the TCRdb copy retains only in-frame clones and omits some. This sample has around 250,000 clones, with 90% found just once. The TCR sequence derives from a woman younger than 30 in good health and CMV-seronegative. The sample comprised PBMCs.

The CDR3 is CASSPQSGLNTEAFF. The CDR3 nucleotides read TGTGCCAGCTCACCACAAAGCGGCTTGAACACTGAAGCTTTCTTT. The rearrangement joins TRBV18 to TRBJ1-1; no reliable D call. Trimming took off 1 base at V and 0 bases at J, with 9 bases between the two ends. The CDR3 sequence is 15 residues long. The germline CDR1 and CDR2 sequences are KGHSH and LQKENI. The full variable domain, completed using reference TRBV18 and TRBJ1-1, is NAGVMQNPRHLVRRRGQEARLRCSPMKGHSHVYWYRQLPEEGLKFMVYLQKENIIDESGMPKERFSAEFPKEGPSILRIQQVVRGDSAAYFCASSPQSGLNTEAFFGQGTRLTVV.